This T cell receptor beta chain was captured in a study of graft-versus-host responses after intestinal transplantation. Looking at the study overall: Uniformly, recipients were administered anti-thymocyte globulin induction with subsequent tacrolimus and steroids for approximately three years.

Sequencing used immunoSEQ multiplex PCR; TCRdb keeps in-frame clones, though not all of them. The sample gives 75,000 to 100,000 clones, about nine tenths of which show up once; roughly 0.2% is in the top ten. The study's findings and limits: The recipient marrow held GvH clones, and some of them showed up first in ileum or blood. Clonal ratios of graft-versus-host to host-versus-graft in allografts were high for patients exhibiting graft-donor T cell macrochimerism.

Trimming stripped 4 bases from V and 0 bases from J, with 14 bases between. This CDR3 contains 16 residues. The V gene's germline CDR1 is SGHDT and CDR2 YYEEEE. To note about this clone: Its specificity is not known.

The starting material was unstimulated CD4+ T cells sorted from spleen or lymph node cells, obtained before transplant. The receptor was derived from a human donor who was the organ donor for an intestinal transplant. The chain employs TRBV5-6 and TRBJ2-1; possibly TRBD1 for D (5 bases). The CDR3 region has the DNA TGTGCCAGCAGCCCGATCGACAGAACCTCCTACAATGAGCAGTTCTTC. Amino acid sequence: CASSPIDRTSYNEQFF.